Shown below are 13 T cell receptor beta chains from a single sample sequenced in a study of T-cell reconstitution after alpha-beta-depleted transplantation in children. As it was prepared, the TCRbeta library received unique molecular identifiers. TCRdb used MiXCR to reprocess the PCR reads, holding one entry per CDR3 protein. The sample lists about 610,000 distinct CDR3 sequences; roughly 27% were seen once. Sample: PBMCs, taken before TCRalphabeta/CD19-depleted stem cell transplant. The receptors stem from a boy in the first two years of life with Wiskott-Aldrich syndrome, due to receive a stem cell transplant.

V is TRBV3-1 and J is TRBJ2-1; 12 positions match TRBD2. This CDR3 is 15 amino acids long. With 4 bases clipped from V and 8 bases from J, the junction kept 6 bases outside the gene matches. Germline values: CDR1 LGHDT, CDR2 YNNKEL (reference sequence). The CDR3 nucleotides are TGTGCCAGCAGCCTCGCTAGCGGGAGGGCCTATGAGCAGTTCTTC. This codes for CASSLASGRAYEQFF.

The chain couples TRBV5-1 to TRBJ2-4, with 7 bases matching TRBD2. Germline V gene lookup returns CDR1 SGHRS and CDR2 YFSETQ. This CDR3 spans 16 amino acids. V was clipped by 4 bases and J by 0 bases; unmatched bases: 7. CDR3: CASSPGLQLAKNIQYF. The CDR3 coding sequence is TGCGCCAGCAGCCCGGGACTACAACTAGCCAAAAACATTCAGTACTTC.

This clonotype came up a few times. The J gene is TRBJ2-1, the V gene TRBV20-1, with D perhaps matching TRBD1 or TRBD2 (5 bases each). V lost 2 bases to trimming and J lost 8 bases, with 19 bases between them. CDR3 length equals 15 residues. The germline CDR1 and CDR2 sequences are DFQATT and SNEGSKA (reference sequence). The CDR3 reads CSARSPGRRRDEQFF. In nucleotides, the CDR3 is TGCAGTGCTAGATCTCCGGGACGCCGACGCGATGAGCAGTTCTTC.

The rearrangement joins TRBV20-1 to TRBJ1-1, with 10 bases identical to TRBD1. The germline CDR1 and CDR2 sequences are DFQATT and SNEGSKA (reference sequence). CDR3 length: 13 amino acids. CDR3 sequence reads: CTATGGFGTEAFF. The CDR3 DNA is TGCACGGCGACAGGGGGCTTCGGCACTGAAGCTTTCTTT.

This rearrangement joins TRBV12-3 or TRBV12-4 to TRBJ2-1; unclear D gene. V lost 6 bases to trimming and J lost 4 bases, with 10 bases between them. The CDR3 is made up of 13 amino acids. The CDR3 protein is CASRALGYNEQFF. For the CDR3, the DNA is TGTGCCAGCAGGGCCTTGGGTTACAATGAGCAGTTCTTC.

DNA for the CDR3: TGCAGCGTCGGTAGCCTTCATGAGCAGTTCTTC. This translates into CSVGSLHEQFF. This chain links TRBV29-1 with TRBJ2-1; no firm D call. The CDR3 covers 11 residues. Germline V gene sequence: CDR1 SQVTM, CDR2 ANQGSEA. The V end was cut by 6 bases, the J end by 8 bases, with 11 bases between.

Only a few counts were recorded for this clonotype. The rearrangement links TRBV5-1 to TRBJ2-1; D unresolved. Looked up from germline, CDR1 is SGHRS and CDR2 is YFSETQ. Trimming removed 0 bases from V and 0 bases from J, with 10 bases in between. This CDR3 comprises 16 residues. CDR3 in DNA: TGCGCCAGCAGCTTGGACTTGCTGAGCTCCTACAATGAGCAGTTCTTC. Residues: CASSLDLLSSYNEQFF.

CDR3 coding DNA: TGTGCCAGCAGTTACCCGAATCTGATATCGAACACTGAAGCTTTCTTT. Translation gives CASSYPNLISNTEAFF. The J gene is TRBJ1-1, the V gene TRBV6-5, with D hard to call. The CDR3 covers 16 residues. V was trimmed by 2 bases and J by 1 base, leaving 14 bases between them. CDR1 is MNHEY, CDR2 SVGAGI, per germline.

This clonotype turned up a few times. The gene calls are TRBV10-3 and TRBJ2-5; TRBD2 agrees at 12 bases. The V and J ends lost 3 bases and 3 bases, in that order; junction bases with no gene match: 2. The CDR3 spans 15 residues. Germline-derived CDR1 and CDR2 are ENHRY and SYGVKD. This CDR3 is CAISERLAGEETQYF. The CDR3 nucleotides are TGTGCCATCAGTGAAAGACTAGCGGGAGAAGAGACCCAGTACTTC.

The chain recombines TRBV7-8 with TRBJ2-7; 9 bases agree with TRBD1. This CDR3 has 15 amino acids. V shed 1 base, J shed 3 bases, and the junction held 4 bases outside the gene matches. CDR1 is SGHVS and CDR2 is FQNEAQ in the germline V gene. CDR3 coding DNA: TGTGCCAGCAGCTTAGGATCGACAGGGGGCTACGAGCAGTACTTC. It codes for CASSLGSTGGYEQYF.

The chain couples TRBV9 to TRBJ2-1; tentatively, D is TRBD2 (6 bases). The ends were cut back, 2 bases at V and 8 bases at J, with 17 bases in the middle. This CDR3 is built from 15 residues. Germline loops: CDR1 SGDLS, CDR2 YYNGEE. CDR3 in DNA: TGTGCCAGCAGCGTGGAATATTTAACGGGAGATGAGCAGTTCTTC. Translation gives CASSVEYLTGDEQFF. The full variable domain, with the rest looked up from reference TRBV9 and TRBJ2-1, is DSGVTQTPKHLITATGQRVTLRCSPRSGDLSVYWYQQSLDQGLQFLIQYYNGEERAKGNILERFSAQQFPDLHSELNLSSLELGDSALYFCASSVEYLTGDEQFFGPGTRLTVL.

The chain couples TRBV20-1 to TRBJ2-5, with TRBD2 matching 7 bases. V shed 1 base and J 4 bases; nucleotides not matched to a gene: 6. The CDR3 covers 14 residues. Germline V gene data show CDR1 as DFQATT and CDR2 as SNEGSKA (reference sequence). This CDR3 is CSARASWGGETQYF. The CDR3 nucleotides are TGCAGTGCTAGAGCCTCCTGGGGGGGAGAGACCCAGTACTTC.

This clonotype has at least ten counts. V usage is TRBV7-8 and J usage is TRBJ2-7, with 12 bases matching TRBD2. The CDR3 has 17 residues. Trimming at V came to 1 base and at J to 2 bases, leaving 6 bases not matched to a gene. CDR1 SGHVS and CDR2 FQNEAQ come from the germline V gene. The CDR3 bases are TGTGCCAGCAGCTTAGTGTTTCTAGCGGGAGGGGCCTACGAGCAGTACTTC. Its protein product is CASSLVFLAGGAYEQYF.